This TCR beta chain derives from a study of cytomegalovirus exposure and HLA in healthy donors. V was clipped by 5 bases and J by 6 bases, with 5 bases between them. The germline V gene encodes CDR1 ENHRY and CDR2 SYGVKD. This CDR3 spans 11 amino acids. PCR employed 60 Vbeta and 13 Jbeta primers. Some clones are missing from TCRdb's copy, which holds only in-frame ones; the method was immunoSEQ multiplex PCR. The sample holds roughly 150,000 clones, over 70% seen once. The sample comprised PBMCs. The receptor was derived from a woman between 40 and 55 years old in good health and CMV-seronegative. The chain links TRBV10-3 to TRBJ2-1; D gene unclear. The CDR3 here is CAISTPNEQFF. CDR3 coding DNA: TGTGCCATCAGTACACCCAATGAGCAGTTCTTC.